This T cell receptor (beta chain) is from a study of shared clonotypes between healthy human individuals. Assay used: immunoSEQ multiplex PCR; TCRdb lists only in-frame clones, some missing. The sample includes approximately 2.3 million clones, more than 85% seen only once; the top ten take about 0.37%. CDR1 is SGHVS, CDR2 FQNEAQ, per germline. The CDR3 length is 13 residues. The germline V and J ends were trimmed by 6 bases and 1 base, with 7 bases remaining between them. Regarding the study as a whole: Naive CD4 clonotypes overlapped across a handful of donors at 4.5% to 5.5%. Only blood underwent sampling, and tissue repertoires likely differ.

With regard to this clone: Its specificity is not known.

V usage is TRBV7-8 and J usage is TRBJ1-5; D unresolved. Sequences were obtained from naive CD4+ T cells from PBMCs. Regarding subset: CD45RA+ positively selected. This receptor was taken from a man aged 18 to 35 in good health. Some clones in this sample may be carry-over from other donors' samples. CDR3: CASRQTSNQPQHF. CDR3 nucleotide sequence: TGTGCCAGCAGGCAGACGAGCAATCAGCCCCAGCATTTT.